One and the same sample provided the 10 T cell receptor beta chains below, sequenced in a study of graft-versus-host responses after intestinal transplantation. Sequencing was performed with immunoSEQ multiplex PCR; in TCRdb, only in-frame clones are kept and a portion is missing. The table has under 15,000 clones, approximately 93% seen once. The sample here was PBMCs, taken 950 to 1,200 days after intestinal transplantation. The receptor source for this set is a human patient who received an intestinal transplant, so some T cells may come from the graft donor.

The V call is TRBV19, the J call TRBJ1-1; D gene uncertain. CDR3 length: 11 amino acids. Per the germline V gene, CDR1 is LNHDA and CDR2 is SQIVND (reference sequence). With 1 base removed from V and 7 bases from J, the gap between germline ends came to 4 bases. Here the CDR3 reads CASSIGYEAFF. DNA of the CDR3: TGTGCCAGTAGTATAGGGTATGAAGCTTTCTTT.

V is TRBV19 and J is TRBJ1-5; 8 bases align to TRBD1. V trimming: 5 bases; J trimming: 7 bases; junction bases outside the gene matches: 10. The CDR3 is 15 residues long. Germline V CDR1 and CDR2: LNHDA, SQIVND (reference sequence). Here the CDR3 DNA reads TGTGCCAGTAGTCCTTCGACAGGGGTGGCGCAGCCCCAGCATTTT. Translated: CASSPSTGVAQPQHF. Full variable domain (outside the CDR3, taken from reference TRBV19 and TRBJ1-5): DGGITQSPKYLFRKEGQNVTLSCEQNLNHDAMYWYRQDPGQGLRLIYYSQIVNDFQKGDIAEGYSVSREKKESFPLTVTSAQKNPTAFYLCASSPSTGVAQPQHFGDGTRLSIL.

The V gene is TRBV6-5, the J gene TRBJ2-2; maybe TRBD1 (6 bases). The CDR3 is 15 amino acids. Trimming shortened V by 5 bases and J by 0 bases, and 10 bases separated the two germline ends. The germline V gene encodes CDR1 MNHEY and CDR2 SVGAGI. CDR3 coding DNA: TGTGCCAGCAGTCACCGGGACACGAACACCGGGGAGCTGTTTTTT. Translation: CASSHRDTNTGELFF.

This clone has a handful of counts. The rearrangement links TRBV9 to TRBJ1-2, with no clear D. V lost 8 bases and J 7 bases, leaving 12 bases between the germline ends. The V gene's germline CDR1 is SGDLS and CDR2 YYNGEE. The CDR3 is 11 residues long. The CDR3 loop is CASSFVGGYTF. In DNA, the CDR3 is TGTGCCAGTTCCTTCGTGGGTGGCTACACCTTC.

This chain connects TRBV7-8 to TRBJ2-7; 7 bases line up with TRBD1. V dropped 8 bases and J dropped 2; count of bases not matched to a gene: 18. The CDR3 is 17 amino acids. Germline V lookup: CDR1 SGHVS, CDR2 FQNEAQ. CDR3 nucleotides: TGTGCCAGCGCGGGTTCAGTGGAGTCCGGGACAGCCTACGAGCAGTACTTC. This gives the protein CASAGSVESGTAYEQYF.

The gene calls are TRBV7-3 and TRBJ1-1; D remains unclear. The CDR3 extends over 14 amino acids. Germline CDR1 SGHTA, CDR2 FQGTGA. Trimming left V 1 base short and J 1 base short, with 7 bases between. This CDR3 is CASSLMSENTEAFF. The CDR3 DNA reads as TGTGCCAGCAGCTTAATGTCAGAGAACACTGAAGCTTTCTTT.

The chain joins TRBV27 to TRBJ1-2, with 10 bases aligning to TRBD1. CDR1 is MNHEY and CDR2 is SMNVEV in the germline V gene (reference sequence). Trimming at V came to 6 bases and at J to 2 bases, leaving 6 bases not matched to a gene. The CDR3 is 15 amino acids. CDR3 region: CASRTPGQGNYGYTF. CDR3 DNA: TGTGCCAGCAGGACTCCGGGACAGGGGAACTATGGCTACACCTTC.

The chain is built from TRBV7-9 and TRBJ2-5; a weak D match, TRBD1 (6 bases). The V end lost 7 bases, the J end lost 2 bases, and 17 bases lay between the germline ends. There are 15 residues in the CDR3. The germline gives CDR1 SEHNR, CDR2 FQNEAQ (reference sequence). CDR3 DNA sequence: TGTGCCAGCACCCGACCGGGACATCCACAAGAGACCCAGTACTTC. Its protein is CASTRPGHPQETQYF. The entire variable domain, with the rest obtained from reference TRBV7-9 and TRBJ2-5, is as follows: DTGVSQNPRHKITKRGQNVTFRCDPISEHNRLYWYRQTLGQGPEFLTYFQNEAQLEKSRLLSDRFSAERPKGSFSTLEIQRTEQGDSAMYLCASTRPGHPQETQYFGPGTRLLVL.

The chain carries TRBV7-8 and TRBJ1-5; TRBD1 aligns across 9 bases. J gave up 0 bases and V 1 base, and 7 bases lay outside the gene matches. The germline gives CDR1 SGHVS, CDR2 FQNEAQ. This CDR3 spans 18 amino acids. CDR3 residues: CASSLGGDRADSNQPQHF. CDR3 DNA sequence: TGTGCCAGCAGCTTAGGGGGGGACAGGGCCGATAGCAATCAGCCCCAGCATTTT. Variable domain in full (rest from reference TRBV7-8 and TRBJ1-5): GAGVSQSPRYKVAKRGQDVALRCDPISGHVSLFWYQQALGQGPEFLTYFQNEAQLDKSGLPSDRFFAERPEGSVSTLKIQRTQQEDSAVYLCASSLGGDRADSNQPQHFGDGTRLSIL.

J is TRBJ1-3 and V is TRBV9; D not resolved. V lost 2 bases and J lost 0, with 12 bases in between. The germline CDR1 and CDR2 sequences are SGDLS and YYNGEE. This CDR3 contains 16 residues. The CDR3 loop reads CASSVNPVSSGNTIYF. For the CDR3, the DNA is TGTGCCAGCAGCGTTAATCCAGTTTCCTCTGGAAACACCATATATTTT.